This passage covers 23 T cell receptor beta chains from one sample sequenced in a study of post-analysis software for immune sequencing data. These receptors' targets are unknown. Tagging with unique molecular identifiers was a feature of the TCR beta cDNA libraries. One entry per CDR3 protein results from TCRdb running MiXCR on the PCR reads. The sample has about 820,000 distinct CDR3 sequences, 53% seen once. The study, taken as a whole, reports: Several TRBV segments, TRBV5-6, TRBV5-1 and TRBV20-1 among them, were found more frequent in patients than controls.

Sequenced: blood. The receptors were sampled from a girl between 10 and 17 years old with multiple sclerosis.

The chain is built from TRBV9 and TRBJ2-7; unclear D gene. V dropped 0 bases and J dropped 2 bases, with 9 bases sitting between them. Germline CDR1 SGDLS, CDR2 YYNGEE. This CDR3 comprises 14 residues. CDR3 nucleotide sequence: TGTGCCAGCAGCGTAGTTCCGACCCCCTACGAGCAGTACTTC. This encodes CASSVVPTPYEQYF.

V gene TRBV15 combines with J gene TRBJ2-5, with D maybe TRBD2 (5 bases). Trimming pared 3 bases from V and 7 bases from J, leaving 12 bases between. This CDR3 spans 13 amino acids. Looked up from germline, CDR1 is LNHNV and CDR2 is YYDKDF (reference sequence). The CDR3 DNA sequence: TGTGCCACCAGCAGTTCGCAGGCGGGGACCCAGTACTTC. It translates to CATSSSQAGTQYF.

This clonotype has only a few counts. The J gene is TRBJ2-7, the V gene TRBV7-2, with 9 positions matching TRBD1. V lost 7 bases, J lost 2 bases, and 9 bases stayed unmatched. This CDR3 contains 15 residues. Germline-derived CDR1 and CDR2 are SGHTA and FQGNSA. The CDR3 loop reads CASTPGTGKAYEQYF. The CDR3 DNA reads TGTGCCAGCACCCCAGGGACAGGGAAAGCCTACGAGCAGTACTTC.

This chain uses TRBV12-3 or TRBV12-4 with TRBJ2-1; tentatively, D is TRBD2 (6 bases). V gave up 7 bases and J gave up 5 bases, with 18 bases separating them. The CDR3 runs 15 residues. The CDR3 protein is CASTRQEGRNNEQFF. Written as DNA, the CDR3 is TGTGCCAGCACCCGGCAGGAGGGGAGGAACAATGAGCAGTTCTTC.

This clonotype was counted only a few times. The chain is built from TRBV6-4 and TRBJ2-3; tentatively, D is TRBD2 (6 bases). Trimming removed 0 bases at V and 0 bases at J, with 10 bases between. The CDR3 contains 16 residues. CDR1 and CDR2 (germline): MRHNA, SNTAGT. The CDR3 loop reads CASSDSGGASTDTQYF. In DNA form, the CDR3 reads TGTGCCAGCAGTGACTCAGGAGGGGCTAGCACAGATACGCAGTATTTT.

The rearrangement uses TRBV5-1 and TRBJ1-4; D unclear. CDR1 SGHRS and CDR2 YFSETQ come from the germline V gene. V lost 4 bases and J lost 7, with 20 bases in between. The CDR3 has 16 residues. CDR3 protein: CASSQALHGDGEKLFF. CDR3 nucleotide sequence: TGCGCCAGCAGCCAGGCTTTGCACGGGGATGGTGAAAAACTGTTTTTT.

This chain connects TRBV29-1 to TRBJ2-3, with 11 bases matching TRBD2. The germline CDR1 and CDR2 sequences are SQVTM and ANQGSEA. The CDR3 covers 15 residues. J gave up 2 bases and V 2 bases, and 3 bases lay outside the gene matches. In DNA, the CDR3 is TGCAGCGTTGAACTAGCGGGGGGATACACAGATACGCAGTATTTT. It yields the protein CSVELAGGYTDTQYF.

This clonotype appeared a single time. An end of the junction differs from the germline gene, which may be a read error. The CDR3 DNA follows: TGTGCCGGCAGCACCCTCGGGACTAATGAAAAACTGTTTTTT. It yields the protein CAGSTLGTNEKLFF. V and J are TRBV12-3 or TRBV12-4 and TRBJ1-4; D call uncertain. This CDR3 contains 14 residues.

This chain uses TRBV9 with TRBJ2-3; no clear D gene. This CDR3 has 14 amino acids. The ends were cut back, 3 bases at V and 0 bases at J, with 8 bases in the middle. Germline V CDR1 and CDR2: SGDLS, YYNGEE. The CDR3: CASSAYLSTDTQYF. As DNA, the CDR3 is TGTGCCAGCAGCGCTTACCTGAGCACAGATACGCAGTATTTT.

V and J are TRBV29-1 and TRBJ2-7, with TRBD1 matching over 10 bases. CDR1 and CDR2 (germline): SQVTM, ANQGSEA. The J segment lost 5 bases and the V segment lost 4 bases, leaving 2 bases of the junction unmatched. The CDR3 length is 12 residues. The DNA for the CDR3 is TGCAGCGTTGGGGACAGGGGCAACGAGCAGTACTTC. Its translation is CSVGDRGNEQYF.

The rearrangement uses TRBV12-3 or TRBV12-4 and TRBJ1-4; the D is unclear. Trimming shortened V by 7 bases and J by 4 bases, and 16 bases separated the two germline ends. The CDR3 has 15 residues. CDR3 sequence: CASMGDVRNNEKLFF. The CDR3 bases are TGTGCCAGCATGGGCGACGTGCGTAATAATGAAAAACTGTTTTTT.

The table lists this clonotype with a few counts. The J gene is TRBJ2-3, the V gene TRBV29-1; TRBD1 or TRBD2 may be the D gene (6 bases each). V gave up 7 bases and J gave up 2 bases, with 19 bases separating them. The CDR3 contains 15 residues. Germline CDR1 is SQVTM and CDR2 is ANQGSEA. In nucleotides, the CDR3 is TGCAGCGCCCCTTCCCAGGGGACTCACACAGATACGCAGTATTTT. Translating it yields CSAPSQGTHTDTQYF.

This clonotype was observed a handful of times. This chain connects TRBV20-1 to TRBJ2-7, with D possibly called TRBD1 or TRBD2 (5 bases each). Between the trimmed V and J ends, which lost 0 bases and 0 bases, there was a span of 12 bases. Germline V gives CDR1 DFQATT, CDR2 SNEGSKA (reference sequence). The CDR3 spans 15 residues. CDR3 sequence (DNA): TGCAGTGCTAGAGATGGCCGGGGCCCCTCCTACGAGCAGTACTTC. Its translation: CSARDGRGPSYEQYF.

The chain links TRBV7-8 to TRBJ2-7, with TRBD1 identical over 7 bases. CDR1 is SGHVS and CDR2 is FQNEAQ in the germline V gene. The CDR3 contains 15 residues. The trim removed 2 bases at V and 3 bases at J, leaving 7 bases unmatched. The CDR3 DNA reads TGTGCCAGCAGCTTATCTGAGACAGGGATCTACGAGCAGTACTTC. Amino acids: CASSLSETGIYEQYF.

This clonotype occurred once. The junction and the germline gene differ at one end; a read error may be behind it. The gene calls are TRBV12-3 or TRBV12-4 and TRBJ1-1; the D gene is possibly TRBD1 (6 bases). This CDR3 spans 13 amino acids. DNA of the CDR3: TGTGCCATCGACATGGGGGGCCCCACTGAAGCCTTCTTT. Its protein is CAIDMGGPTEAFF.

This clonotype was seen a handful of times. The chain joins TRBV25-1 to TRBJ2-1, with D perhaps matching TRBD2 (5 bases). The CDR3 sequence is 19 residues long. V was cut by 3 bases and J by 3 bases, with 24 bases left in between. Germline CDR1 MGHDK, CDR2 SYGVNS. This CDR3 is CASSEGSEAPTTLYNEQFF. CDR3 sequence (DNA): TGTGCCAGCAGTGAGGGGAGTGAAGCGCCGACCACCCTCTACAATGAGCAGTTCTTC. Together with reference TRBV25-1 and TRBJ2-1, the CDR3 gives the full variable domain: EADIYQTPRYLVIGTGKKITLECSQTMGHDKMYWYQQDPGMELHLIHYSYGVNSTEKGDLSSESTVSRIRTEHFPLTLESARPSHTSQYLCASSEGSEAPTTLYNEQFFGPGTRLTVL.

The V and J genes are TRBV12-3 or TRBV12-4 and TRBJ2-3, with D hard to call. V lost 3 bases to trimming and J lost 0 bases, with 13 bases between them. This CDR3 is built from 16 residues. In DNA form, the CDR3 reads TGTGCCAGCAGTTTTTATGGCCTCCCTAGCACAGATACGCAGTATTTT. Encoded protein: CASSFYGLPSTDTQYF.

In regard to this clonotype: A read error may produce the germline difference seen at one junction end. The chain is built from TRBV29-1 and TRBJ1-4; 8 positions match TRBD1. This CDR3 is 14 amino acids long. Germline CDR1 SQVTM, CDR2 ANQGSEA. The CDR3 spells CSVKGQATNEKLFF. In DNA form, the CDR3 reads TGCAGCGTTAAGGGACAGGCAACTAATGAAAAATTGTTTTTT.

The chain joins TRBV14 to TRBJ2-7; 10 nucleotides match TRBD2. The germline V gene has CDR1 SGHDN and CDR2 FVKESK. Trimming took 6 bases from V and 5 from J; bases not matched to a gene: 7. The length of the CDR3 is 14 residues. For the CDR3, the DNA is TGTGCCAGCAGGCCTAGCGGGAGTCCCCACGAGCAGTACTTC. It yields the protein CASRPSGSPHEQYF. Looking up the rest from reference TRBV14 and TRBJ2-7 gives the full variable domain: EAGVTQFPSHSVIEKGQTVTLRCDPISGHDNLYWYRRVMGKEIKFLLHFVKESKQDESGMPNNRFLAERTGGTYSTLKVQPAELEDSGVYFCASRPSGSPHEQYFGPGTRLTVT.

The chain links TRBV23-1 to TRBJ2-7; maybe TRBD1 (5 bases). TRBV23-1 is recorded as an ORF, its role being uncertain. The CDR3 has 16 amino acids. The germline V and J ends were trimmed by 4 bases and 0 bases, with 16 bases remaining between them. CDR3 in amino acids: CASSPYERQTSYEQYF. The CDR3 DNA sequence: TGCGCCAGCAGTCCCTACGAGCGACAGACCTCCTACGAGCAGTACTTC.

This clonotype has more than one count but fewer than ten. This chain links TRBV15 with TRBJ1-1; D perhaps matches TRBD1 (6 bases). V lost 0 bases and J lost 3, with 14 bases in between. The CDR3 extends over 16 amino acids. From germline, CDR1 is LNHNV and CDR2 YYDKDF (reference sequence). The CDR3 sequence: CATSRDRVGGHTEAFF. CDR3 nucleotide sequence: TGTGCCACCAGCAGAGATAGGGTCGGGGGGCACACTGAAGCTTTCTTT.

V usage is TRBV15 and J usage is TRBJ2-3, with 8 bases identical to TRBD2. The junction had 12 bases not matched to a gene; V was cut back by 2 bases and J by 2 bases. The germline V gene encodes CDR1 LNHNV and CDR2 YYDKDF (reference sequence). There are 18 residues in the CDR3. CDR3 protein: CATSRKTGTRNPTDTQYF. The CDR3 DNA follows: TGTGCCACCAGCAGAAAGACCGGGACTAGGAACCCCACAGATACGCAGTATTTT.

A remark on this clonotype: One junction end disagrees with the germline gene, perhaps due to a read error. The V gene is TRBV13, the J gene TRBJ2-1; no firm D call. This CDR3 comprises 12 residues. Germline assignment: CDR1 PRHDT and CDR2 FYEKMQ (reference sequence). CDR3 protein: CAGSLDRNEQFF. For the CDR3, the DNA is TGTGCCGGCAGCTTAGATCGCAATGAGCAGTTCTTC.